Below are 13 T cell receptor beta chains sequenced from a single sample in a study of OX40 agonist ivuxolimab in advanced cancers. Clones were sequenced by immunoSEQ multiplex PCR, and TCRdb holds only the in-frame ones, with some missing. The sample shows 30,000 to 45,000 clones, about three quarters of them seen only once. This sample comprised CD4+ or CD8+ T cells sorted from blood, obtained in a trial of the OX40 agonist ivuxolimab. The receptors here all came from an adult with an advanced solid tumor such as melanoma, head and neck, liver or kidney cancer.

V and J are TRBV2 and TRBJ2-5; TRBD1 matches at 7 bases. The J call may be incorrect, as the DNA end agrees better with TRBJ2-7. The CDR3 spans 15 residues. Germline V gives CDR1 SNHLY, CDR2 FYNNEI. In nucleotides, the CDR3 is TGTGCCAGCAGTCGATACAGGGGAGATCAGTACGAGCAGTACTTC. Residues: CASSRYRGDQYEQYF.

The chain links TRBV30 to TRBJ1-2, with D unresolved. The CDR3 is made up of 11 amino acids. Per germline, CDR1 GTSNPN and CDR2 SVGIG (reference sequence). V lost 4 bases and J lost 2, with 5 bases in between. The DNA of the CDR3 is TGTGCCTGGACAGCCAACTATGGCTACACCTTC. Its translation: CAWTANYGYTF.

The rearrangement joins TRBV6-6 to TRBJ1-3; D remains ambiguous. Germline values: CDR1 MNHNY, CDR2 SVGAGI (reference sequence). V lost 6 bases to trimming and J lost 3 bases, with 18 bases between them. CDR3 length: 16 amino acids. The CDR3 is CASRKVDRAIGNTIYF. The CDR3 DNA follows: TGTGCCAGCAGGAAAGTAGACCGGGCTATTGGAAACACCATATATTTT.

In its sample, this clone was seen once. V is TRBV27 and J is TRBJ1-4; tentative D call: TRBD1 (5 bases). This CDR3 has 15 residues. Trimming removed 0 bases at V and 4 bases at J, with 9 bases between. Germline loops: CDR1 MNHEY, CDR2 SMNVEV (reference sequence). CDR3 loop: CASSLSWGYNEKLFF. Here the CDR3 DNA reads TGTGCCAGCAGTTTATCGTGGGGGTATAATGAAAAACTGTTTTTT.

This chain connects TRBV6-5 to TRBJ1-2; D is unresolved. CDR1 and CDR2 from the germline V gene are MNHEY and SVGAGI. The CDR3 contains 13 residues. V was shortened by 6 bases and J by 8 bases, with 16 bases between the two germline ends. CDR3 coding DNA: TGTGCCAGCAGGGCGGGGTGGGGAGGGGGCTACACCTTC. It is translated as CASRAGWGGGYTF.

The chain couples TRBV7-9 to TRBJ1-1; maybe TRBD1 (6 bases). CDR1 and CDR2 (germline): SEHNR, FQNEAQ (reference sequence). The CDR3 sequence is 15 residues long. V dropped 5 bases and J dropped 0 bases, with 13 bases sitting between them. This CDR3 reads CASSPIRGLNTEAFF. The CDR3 bases are TGTGCCAGCAGCCCGATCAGGGGACTGAACACTGAAGCTTTCTTT. The full variable domain, rest sourced from reference TRBV7-9 and TRBJ1-1, is DTGVSQNPRHKITKRGQNVTFRCDPISEHNRLYWYRQTLGQGPEFLTYFQNEAQLEKSRLLSDRFSAERPKGSFSTLEIQRTEQGDSAMYLCASSPIRGLNTEAFFGQGTRLTVV.

J is TRBJ2-1 and V is TRBV18; TRBD2 aligns across 12 bases. Germline V gene sequence: CDR1 KGHSH, CDR2 LQKENI. This CDR3 spans 16 amino acids. The J segment lost 9 bases and the V segment lost 1 base, leaving 7 bases of the junction unmatched. CDR3 protein: CASSPLASGRAAEQFF. CDR3 in DNA: TGTGCCAGCTCACCACTGGCTAGCGGGAGGGCGGCTGAGCAGTTCTTC.

The chain has TRBV4-2 and TRBJ2-1; TRBD2 aligns across 13 bases. The J segment lost 5 bases and the V segment lost 0 bases, leaving 7 bases of the junction unmatched. Germline values: CDR1 LGHNA, CDR2 YNFKEQ. This CDR3 has 18 amino acids. The CDR3 coding sequence is TGTGCCAGCAGCCAAGAAAGAACTAGCGGGGGGGCAAACAATGAGCAGTTCTTC. This encodes CASSQERTSGGANNEQFF.

The rearrangement links TRBV19 to TRBJ2-7; TRBD2 is a possible D gene (5 bases). The germline V gene encodes CDR1 LNHDA and CDR2 SQIVND (reference sequence). Trimming pared 11 bases from V and 4 bases from J, leaving 18 bases between. This CDR3 comprises 13 residues. The CDR3 DNA is TGTGCCGGGAGACTGAAGGGCCGTTACGAGCAGTACTTC. Translating it yields CAGRLKGRYEQYF.

V gene TRBV11-3 combines with J gene TRBJ2-1, with D maybe TRBD2 (6 bases). Trimming shortened V by 0 bases and J by 8 bases, and 11 bases separated the two germline ends. The CDR3 has 14 residues. CDR1 and CDR2 (germline): SGHNT, YENEEA. CDR3: CASSLDGRIDEQFF. The CDR3 bases are TGTGCCAGCAGCTTAGATGGGAGGATCGATGAGCAGTTCTTC.

V and J are TRBV27 and TRBJ2-7; tentatively, D is TRBD1 or TRBD2 (5 bases each). CDR3 length: 14 amino acids. Germline-derived CDR1 and CDR2 are MNHEY and SMNVEV (reference sequence). Trimming took off 3 bases at V and 3 bases at J, with 12 bases between the two ends. The CDR3 spells CASSLRGGYYEQYF. The CDR3 region has the DNA TGTGCCAGCAGTTTGAGGGGCGGTTACTACGAGCAGTACTTC.

The chain employs TRBV9 and TRBJ1-5; D possibly corresponds to TRBD1 (5 bases). CDR3 size: 15 residues. From germline, CDR1 is SGDLS and CDR2 YYNGEE. The V end was cut by 4 bases, the J end by 3 bases, with 14 bases between. CDR3 region: CASSPLDSYNQPQHF. The DNA of the CDR3 is TGTGCCAGCAGCCCCCTCGACAGTTACAATCAGCCCCAGCATTTT. Supplemented by reference TRBV9 and TRBJ1-5, the full variable domain reads DSGVTQTPKHLITATGQRVTLRCSPRSGDLSVYWYQQSLDQGLQFLIQYYNGEERAKGNILERFSAQQFPDLHSELNLSSLELGDSALYFCASSPLDSYNQPQHFGDGTRLSIL.

The chain joins TRBV25-1 to TRBJ1-2; tentatively, D is TRBD1 (5 bases). The V gene lost 4 bases and the J gene lost 4 bases, with 10 bases spanning the gap. The germline gives CDR1 MGHDK, CDR2 SYGVNS. The CDR3 runs to 13 residues. The CDR3 spells CASSGGRAYGYTF. The CDR3, as DNA: TGTGCCAGCAGTGGGGGGAGGGCCTATGGCTACACCTTC.